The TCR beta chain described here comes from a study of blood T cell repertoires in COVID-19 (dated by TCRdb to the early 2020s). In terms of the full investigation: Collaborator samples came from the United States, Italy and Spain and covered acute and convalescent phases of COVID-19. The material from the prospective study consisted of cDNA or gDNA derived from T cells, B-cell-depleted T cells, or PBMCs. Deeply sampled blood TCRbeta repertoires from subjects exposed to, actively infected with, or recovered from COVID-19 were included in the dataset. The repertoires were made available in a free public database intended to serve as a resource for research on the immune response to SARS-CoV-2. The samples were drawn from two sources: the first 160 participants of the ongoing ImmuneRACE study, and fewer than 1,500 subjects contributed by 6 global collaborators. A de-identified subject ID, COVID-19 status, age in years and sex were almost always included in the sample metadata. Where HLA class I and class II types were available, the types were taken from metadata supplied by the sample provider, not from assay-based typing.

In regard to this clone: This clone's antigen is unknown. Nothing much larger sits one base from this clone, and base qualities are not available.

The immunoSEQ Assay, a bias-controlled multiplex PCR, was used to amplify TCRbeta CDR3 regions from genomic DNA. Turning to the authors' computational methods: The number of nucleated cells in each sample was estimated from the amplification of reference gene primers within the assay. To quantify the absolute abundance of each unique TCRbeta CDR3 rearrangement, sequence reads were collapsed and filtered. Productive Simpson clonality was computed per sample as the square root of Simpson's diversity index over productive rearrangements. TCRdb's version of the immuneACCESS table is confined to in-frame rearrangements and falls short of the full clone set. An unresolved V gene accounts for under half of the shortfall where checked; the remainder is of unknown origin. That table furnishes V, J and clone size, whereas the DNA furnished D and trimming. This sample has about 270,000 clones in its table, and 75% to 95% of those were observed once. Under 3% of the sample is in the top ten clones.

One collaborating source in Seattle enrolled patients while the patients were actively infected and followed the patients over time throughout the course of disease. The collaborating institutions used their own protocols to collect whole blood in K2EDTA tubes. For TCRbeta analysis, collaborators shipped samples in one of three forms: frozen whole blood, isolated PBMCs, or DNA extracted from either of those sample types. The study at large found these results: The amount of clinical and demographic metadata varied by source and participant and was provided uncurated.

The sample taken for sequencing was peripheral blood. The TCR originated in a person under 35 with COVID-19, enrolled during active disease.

The CDR3: CASSRGRGGKGSYNEQFF. The DNA sequence is TGCGCCAGCAGCCGGGGAAGGGGGGGCAAAGGGTCCTACAATGAGCAGTTCTTC. The rearranged segments are TRBV4-1 and TRBJ2-1; tentative D gene TRBD2, with 7 bases matching. Taken from the germline V gene, the CDR1 and CDR2 loops are MGHRA and YSYEKL. Taken from cysteine to phenylalanine, the CDR3 has 18 residues. CDR3 DNA only is kept here, 54 bases in frame from base 1. The germline ends are 20 bases apart after V is trimmed by 4 bases and J by 1 base.